Below, one T cell receptor beta chain is given with its context. Antigen specificity is unknown. Construction of TCR beta libraries relied on iRepertoire HTBI primers and on Arm-PCR targeting CDR3 regions. One entry per CDR3 protein results from TCRdb running MiXCR on the multiplex PCR reads. In the table there are roughly 500,000 distinct CDR3 sequences, under 25% of which are singletons. Germline CDR1 MNHEY, CDR2 SVGEGT. The CDR3 runs 16 residues. The ends were cut back, 2 bases at V and 6 bases at J, with 20 bases in the middle. The data belong to a study of regulatory T cells in long-lasting Graves disease. Notes on the study in general: Persistent disease was associated with favored TRBV28 usage and with favored use of TRBJ1-2 and TRBJ2-5.

Time point noted: persistent/refractory GD, antithyroid drugs over 5 years with positive TRAb. The TCR library used RNA extracted from PBMCs. This chain links TRBV6-2 or TRBV6-3 with TRBJ2-7, with D perhaps assigned TRBD1 or TRBD2 (5 bases each). The clonotype was recovered from a female donor with Graves disease. This material consisted of peripheral blood mononuclear cells (PBMCs), taken when the disease was refractory, from a patient treated with antithyroid drugs. The CDR3 spells CASSYLWGPLGGEQYF. The CDR3 DNA reads TGTGCCAGCAGTTACCTATGGGGACCTCTCGGCGGCGAGCAGTACTTC.